This TCR beta chain came from a study of T cell repertoires in ileal Crohn's disease. On the study more broadly: About half received postoperative treatment, 10 to 11 with thiopurines and some 19 anti-TNF.

To note about this clone: This sample includes further DNA sequences coding for the same CDR3.

Adults with ileal or ileocolonic Crohn's disease and an indication for resection were eligible. Repertoires were generated with immunoSEQ multiplex PCR, while TCRdb's copy carries only in-frame clones and drops some. Of about 5,600 clones in the sample, under 85% were seen once. The germline CDR1 and CDR2 sequences are SGHTA and FQGNSA. The CDR3 has 14 amino acids. The J segment lost 0 bases and the V segment lost 3 bases, leaving 1 base of the junction unmatched. This chain uses TRBV7-2 with TRBJ2-7; 8 positions match TRBD1. Specimen: ileal tissue. This clonotype was obtained from an adult with Crohn's disease. This CDR3 reads CASSFDRGSYEQYF. The CDR3 DNA sequence: TGTGCCAGCAGCTTTGACAGGGGCTCCTACGAGCAGTACTTC.